This T cell receptor (beta chain) was recorded in a study of blood T cell repertoires in COVID-19. Study overall: The samples span acute and convalescent COVID-19 from the United States, Italy and Spain. T cells, B-cell-depleted T cells, or PBMCs supplied cDNA or gDNA.

Authors' methods: Estimates of nucleated cell counts were drawn from the amplification of reference gene primers. Some clones are missing from TCRdb's copy, which holds only in-frame ones; the method was immunoSEQ multiplex PCR. D and trimming come from the DNA, and the V and J calls and clone size come from that table. Altogether tens of thousands of clones are present, about 90% being singletons, with the ten largest covering roughly 13%. V lost 4 bases, J lost 3 bases, and 9 bases stayed unmatched. The CDR3 is made up of 17 amino acids. Germline values: CDR1 SGHRS, CDR2 YFSETQ. The sequencing input was peripheral blood. The TCR was taken from a human donor in a cohort sampled during active COVID-19. The chain combines TRBV5-1 with TRBJ1-3, with 11 bases fitting TRBD1. The CDR3 region has the DNA TGCGCCAGCAGCCCCGGAGGGACAGGGGGAATTGGAAACACCATATATTTT. This encodes CASSPGGTGGIGNTIYF.